This TCR beta chain was identified in a study of regulatory T cells in long-lasting Graves disease. Documented time point: newly diagnosed GD, antithyroid drugs for less than 3 months. Making the TCR library involved RNA that had been extracted from PBMCs. Trimming took 6 bases from V and 4 from J; bases not matched to a gene: 7. The CDR3 spans 15 residues. This clonotype was seen ten or more times. iRepertoire HTBI primers and Arm-PCR of CDR3 regions built TCR beta libraries. TCRdb fed the multiplex PCR reads into MiXCR, producing one record per CDR3 protein. The sample lists approximately 400,000 distinct CDR3 sequences; just under 15% were seen once. These same records also appear under a second study, on T cells in Graves' hyperthyroidism and ophthalmopathy.

The receptor's source is a woman younger than 45 with Graves disease. This sample comprised peripheral blood mononuclear cells (PBMCs), obtained at new diagnosis, from a patient treated with antithyroid drugs. The chain carries TRBV12-3 or TRBV12-4 and TRBJ2-3, with TRBD2 identical over 10 bases. The CDR3 sequence is CASSPSGSGADTQYF. The CDR3 coding sequence is TGTGCCAGCAGCCCTAGCGGGAGTGGGGCAGATACGCAGTATTTT.